This paragraph reports one T cell receptor beta chain. The germline CDR1 and CDR2 sequences are SQVTM and ANQGSEA. Losses at the gene ends were 3 bases for V and 8 bases for J; bases not matched to a gene: 6. This CDR3 comprises 15 residues. This sample is drawn from a study of blood T cell repertoires in COVID-19. Overall study context: Collection of acute and convalescent COVID-19 samples took place in the United States, Italy and Spain. From T cells, B-cell-depleted T cells, or PBMCs came the material, which was cDNA or gDNA.

Original methodology: From reference gene primer amplification, estimates of nucleated cell counts were derived. Here immunoSEQ multiplex PCR was the method, and the copy in TCRdb shows in-frame clones only, minus some. V, J and clone size were drawn from that table, and D and trimming were deduced from the DNA. This table holds around 130,000 clones, around 87% found once. The chain carries TRBV29-1 and TRBJ2-1; 14 bases are shared with TRBD2. The receptor was derived from a man between 65 and 85 years old with active COVID-19. Material for sequencing was peripheral blood. CDR3 DNA sequence: TGCAGCGTTGAGACTAGCGGGAGGGGTGTAGATGAGCAGTTCTTC. Translated: CSVETSGRGVDEQFF.